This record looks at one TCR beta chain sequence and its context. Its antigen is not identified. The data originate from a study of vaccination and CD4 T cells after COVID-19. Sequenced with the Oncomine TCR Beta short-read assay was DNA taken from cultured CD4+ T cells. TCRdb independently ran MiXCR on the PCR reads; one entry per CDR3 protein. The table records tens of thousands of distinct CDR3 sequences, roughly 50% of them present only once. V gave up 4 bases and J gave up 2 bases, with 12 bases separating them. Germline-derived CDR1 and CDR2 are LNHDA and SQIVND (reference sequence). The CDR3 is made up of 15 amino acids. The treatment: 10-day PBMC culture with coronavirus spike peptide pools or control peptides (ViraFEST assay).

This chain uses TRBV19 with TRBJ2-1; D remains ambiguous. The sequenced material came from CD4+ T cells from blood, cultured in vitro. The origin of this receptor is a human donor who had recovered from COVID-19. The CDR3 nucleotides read TGTGCCAGTAGTACCCCAGGTGGGGCCTACAATGAGCAGTTCTTC. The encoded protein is CASSTPGGAYNEQFF. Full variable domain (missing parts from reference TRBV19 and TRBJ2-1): DGGITQSPKYLFRKEGQNVTLSCEQNLNHDAMYWYRQDPGQGLRLIYYSQIVNDFQKGDIAEGYSVSREKKESFPLTVTSAQKNPTAFYLCASSTPGGAYNEQFFGPGTRLTVL.